The entry below describes one T cell receptor (beta chain). Its antigen remains unknown. This sample is drawn from a study of blood T cells in healthy people across ages. Broader study findings: Researchers report that TCR beta diversity correlated strongly with naive T cell percentage.

Germline V gene sequence: CDR1 MDHEN, CDR2 SYDVKM. The CDR3 covers 17 residues. V was shortened by 5 bases and J by 3 bases, with 20 bases between the two germline ends. A second PCR of about 6 to 11 cycles used a sample-barcoded 5' primer and a J-beta primer mix. A single record per CDR3 protein comes from TCRdb applying MiXCR to the 5' RACE reads. The sample includes around 780,000 distinct CDR3 sequences, approximately 24% of them seen just once. These data were likewise used in another study, on T cells of mothers and their children. As reported in that work: When the second PCR was run, its M1S primer added sample barcodes and 2-4 random nucleotides. There were over 9 million TCR beta CDR3 reads from each mother and several million from each child.

Sequenced: blood. The chain is built from TRBV28 and TRBJ2-4; perhaps TRBD2 as D (7 bases). This TCR came from a boy aged 10-17 years in good health. In DNA, the CDR3 is TGTGCCAGCAGTGTGACGGGCGGGGGCTTAGTCAAAAACATTCAGTACTTC. This codes for CASSVTGGGLVKNIQYF.